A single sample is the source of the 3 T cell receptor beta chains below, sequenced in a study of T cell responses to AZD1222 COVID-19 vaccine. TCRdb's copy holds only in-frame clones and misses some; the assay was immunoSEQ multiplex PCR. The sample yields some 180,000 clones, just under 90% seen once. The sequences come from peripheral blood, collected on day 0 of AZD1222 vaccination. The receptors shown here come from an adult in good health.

CDR3 in DNA: TGTGCCAGCAGTTTAATTCTGGCTTATGGCTACACCTTC. Translated, it gives CASSLILAYGYTF. This chain connects TRBV28 to TRBJ1-2; D not certain. Between the trimmed V and J ends, which lost 2 bases and 5 bases, there was a span of 9 bases. This CDR3 is built from 13 residues. Germline V gene data show CDR1 as MDHEN and CDR2 as SYDVKM.

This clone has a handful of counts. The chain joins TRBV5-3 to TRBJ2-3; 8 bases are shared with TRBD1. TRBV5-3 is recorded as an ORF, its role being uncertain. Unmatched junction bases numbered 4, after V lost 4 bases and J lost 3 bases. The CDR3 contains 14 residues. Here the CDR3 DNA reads TGTGCCAGAAGCAACGACAGGGGAACAGATACGCAGTATTTT. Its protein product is CARSNDRGTDTQYF.

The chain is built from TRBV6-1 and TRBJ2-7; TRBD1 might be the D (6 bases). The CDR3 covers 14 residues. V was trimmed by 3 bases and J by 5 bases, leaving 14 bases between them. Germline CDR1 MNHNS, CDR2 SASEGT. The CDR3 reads CASSDRWTVDEQYF. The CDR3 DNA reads TGTGCCAGCAGTGACCGATGGACAGTCGACGAGCAGTACTTC.